Following are 12 T cell receptor beta chains from one sample sequenced in a study of shared clonotypes between healthy human individuals. Only in-frame clones appear in the TCRdb table, and some are missing; sequencing was by immunoSEQ multiplex PCR. The sample records 2 million or so clones, about 95% being singletons. Naive CD8 cells were CD45RO-negative, positively selected for CCR7, excluding terminally differentiated effector memory CD45RA+ cells. Sequenced material: naive CD8+ T cells sorted from blood. These TCRs come from a man aged 18 to 30 in good health.

The chain uses TRBV13 and TRBJ2-7; maybe TRBD1 (6 bases). The V and J ends lost 5 bases and 3 bases respectively, with 17 bases between them. The germline V gene encodes CDR1 PRHDT and CDR2 FYEKMQ (reference sequence). This CDR3 is built from 15 residues. CDR3 bases: TGTGCCAGCAGCGAACAGGGAGCTGGGATCTACGAGCAGTACTTC. It encodes CASSEQGAGIYEQYF.

This clone was recorded only once. Other DNA sequences in this specimen translate into the identical CDR3. This chain links TRBV5-4 with TRBJ1-2; TRBD1 is a possible D gene (5 bases). The CDR3 sequence is 13 residues long. The germline V gene encodes CDR1 SGHNT and CDR2 YYREEE (reference sequence). V was shortened by 0 bases and J by 2 bases, with 5 bases between the two germline ends. The CDR3 DNA is TGTGCCAGCAGCTTGGGGGACAACTATGGCTACACCTTC. This translates into CASSLGDNYGYTF.

V and J are TRBV14 and TRBJ1-5; tentative D call: TRBD1 (5 bases). The CDR3 covers 15 residues. Germline V CDR1 and CDR2: SGHDN, FVKESK. Trimming cost V 5 bases and J 0 bases, with 11 bases left between them. CDR3 sequence (DNA): TGTGCCAGCAGCGAACAGGAGGATAGCAATCAGCCCCAGCATTTT. This encodes CASSEQEDSNQPQHF.

This rearrangement joins TRBV2 to TRBJ2-3; TRBD2 agrees at 13 bases. Per the germline V gene, CDR1 is SNHLY and CDR2 is FYNNEI. The CDR3 sequence is 20 residues long. Trimming cost V 4 bases and J 0 bases; bases outside gene matches: 13. The CDR3: CASSGTGGTSGTPSTDTQYF. In DNA, the CDR3 is TGTGCCAGCAGTGGGACGGGCGGGACTAGCGGGACACCTAGCACAGATACGCAGTATTTT.

A note on this clone: Other DNA sequences in this sample translate to the same CDR3. The CDR3: CASSYSADTEAFF. The CDR3 DNA sequence: TGTGCCAGCAGTTACTCTGCGGACACTGAAGCTTTCTTT. The rearrangement links TRBV6-5 to TRBJ1-1; the D is unclear. The V end lost 0 bases, the J end lost 3 bases, and 5 bases lay between the germline ends. Germline V lookup: CDR1 MNHEY, CDR2 SVGAGI. The CDR3 consists of 13 residues.

The gene calls are TRBV10-2 and TRBJ2-1; TRBD2 aligns across 10 bases. Germline values: CDR1 WSHSY, CDR2 SAAADI. CDR3 length: 14 residues. J gave up 8 bases and V 8 bases, and 9 bases lay outside the gene matches. The CDR3 DNA follows: TGCGCCAGCCGGACAGCGGGAGGGTGGGATGAGCAGTTCTTC. Translation: CASRTAGGWDEQFF.

The chain recombines TRBV7-9 with TRBJ2-2, with D perhaps TRBD1 (5 bases). V was pared by 5 bases and J by 9 bases, with 16 bases between. The CDR3 extends over 14 amino acids. CDR1 is SEHNR, CDR2 FQNEAQ, per germline (reference sequence). The CDR3 DNA is TGTGCCAGCAGCCGCGACAGCGTGGCGTGGGAGCTGTTTTTT. Its translation is CASSRDSVAWELFF.

With respect to this clone: Other nucleotide sequences from this sample produce the same CDR3. The J gene is TRBJ2-2, the V gene TRBV7-6; D gene ambiguous. The germline V gene encodes CDR1 SGHVS and CDR2 FNYEAQ. The CDR3 covers 13 residues. V lost 0 bases and J lost 5, with 4 bases in between. This CDR3 is CASSLASTGELFF. CDR3 in DNA: TGTGCCAGCAGCTTAGCGAGTACCGGGGAGCTGTTTTTT.

This chain's CDR3 is CASSAEGDREDYGYTF. In DNA form, the CDR3 reads TGTGCCAGCAGTGCCGAGGGGGACAGGGAGGACTATGGCTACACCTTC. This chain connects TRBV6-1 to TRBJ1-2; 9 positions agree with TRBD1. The CDR3 length is 16 residues. Trimming at V came to 4 bases and at J to 3 bases, leaving 9 bases not matched to a gene. In germline, CDR1 is MNHNS, CDR2 SASEGT.

The rearrangement uses TRBV6-1 and TRBJ2-7, with 7 bases matching TRBD1. Unmatched junction bases numbered 8, after V lost 3 bases and J lost 0 bases. Germline V gene lookup returns CDR1 MNHNS and CDR2 SASEGT. The CDR3 covers 16 residues. The CDR3 region has the DNA TGTGCCAGCAGTGATCCCTGGACAGGTGGCTCCTACGAGCAGTACTTC. Translated: CASSDPWTGGSYEQYF.

DNA for the CDR3: TGTGCCAGCAGTCTTCCCGGACAGGTGAATCCCTCTGGGGCCAACGTCCTGACTTTC. Amino acids: CASSLPGQVNPSGANVLTF. V gene TRBV28 combines with J gene TRBJ2-6; 7 bases are shared with TRBD1. V trimming: 5 bases; J trimming: 0 bases; junction bases outside the gene matches: 13. CDR3 length equals 19 residues. The V gene's germline CDR1 is MDHEN and CDR2 SYDVKM.

The chain has TRBV7-6 and TRBJ2-1; 10 bases fit TRBD2. Germline loops: CDR1 SGHVS, CDR2 FNYEAQ. The V gene end was trimmed by 5 bases and the J gene end by 7 bases; junction bases not matched to a gene: 8. CDR3 size: 15 residues. The CDR3, as DNA: TGTGCCAGCAGCCTCAGCGGGGGGGCCTGGAATGAGCAGTTCTTC. It encodes CASSLSGGAWNEQFF.